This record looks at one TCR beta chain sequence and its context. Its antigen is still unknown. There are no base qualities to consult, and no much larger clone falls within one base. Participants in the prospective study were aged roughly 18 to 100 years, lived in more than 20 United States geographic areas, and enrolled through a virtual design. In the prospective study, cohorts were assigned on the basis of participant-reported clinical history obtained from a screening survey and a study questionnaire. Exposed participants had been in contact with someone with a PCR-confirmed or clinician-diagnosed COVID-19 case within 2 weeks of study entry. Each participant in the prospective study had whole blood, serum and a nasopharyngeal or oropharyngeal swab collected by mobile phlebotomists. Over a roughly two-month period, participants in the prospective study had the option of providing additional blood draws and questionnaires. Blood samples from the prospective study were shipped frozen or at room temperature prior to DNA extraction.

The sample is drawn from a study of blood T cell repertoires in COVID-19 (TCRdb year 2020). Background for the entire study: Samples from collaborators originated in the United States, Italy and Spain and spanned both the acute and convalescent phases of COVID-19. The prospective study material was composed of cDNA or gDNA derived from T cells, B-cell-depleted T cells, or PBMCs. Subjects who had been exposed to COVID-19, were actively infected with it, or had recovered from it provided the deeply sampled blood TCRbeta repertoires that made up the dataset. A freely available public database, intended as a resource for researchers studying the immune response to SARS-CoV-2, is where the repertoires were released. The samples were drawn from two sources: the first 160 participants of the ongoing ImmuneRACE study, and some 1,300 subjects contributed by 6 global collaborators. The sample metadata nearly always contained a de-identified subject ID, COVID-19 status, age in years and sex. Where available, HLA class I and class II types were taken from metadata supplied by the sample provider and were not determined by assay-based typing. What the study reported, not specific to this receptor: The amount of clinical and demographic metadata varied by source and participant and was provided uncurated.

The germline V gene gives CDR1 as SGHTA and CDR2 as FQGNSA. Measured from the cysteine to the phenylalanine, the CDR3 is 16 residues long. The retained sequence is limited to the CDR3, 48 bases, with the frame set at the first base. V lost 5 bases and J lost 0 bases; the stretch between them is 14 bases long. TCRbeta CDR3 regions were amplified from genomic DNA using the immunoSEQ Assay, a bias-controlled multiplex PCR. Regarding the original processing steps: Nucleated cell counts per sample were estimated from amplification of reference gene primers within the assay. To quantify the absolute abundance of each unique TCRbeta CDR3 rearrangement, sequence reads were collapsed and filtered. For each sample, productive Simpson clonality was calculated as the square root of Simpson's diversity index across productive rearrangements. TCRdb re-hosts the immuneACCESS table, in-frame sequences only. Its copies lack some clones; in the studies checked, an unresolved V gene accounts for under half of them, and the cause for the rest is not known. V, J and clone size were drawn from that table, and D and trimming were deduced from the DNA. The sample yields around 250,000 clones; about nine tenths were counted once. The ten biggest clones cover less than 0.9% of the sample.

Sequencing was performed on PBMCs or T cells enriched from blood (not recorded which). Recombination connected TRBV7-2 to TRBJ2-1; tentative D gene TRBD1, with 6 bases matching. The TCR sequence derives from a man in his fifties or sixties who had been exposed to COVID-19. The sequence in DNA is TGTGCCAGCAGCCATCGGGACATTGACTCCTACAATGAGCAGTTCTTC. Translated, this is CASSHRDIDSYNEQFF.